This T cell receptor beta chain was captured by sequencing in a study of molecular identifiers for immune sequencing clone quantification. As for the study in general: Replicate runs used RNA from about 20,000 or 100,000 naive CD8 cells, which was split five ways into aliquots, and four of those aliquots were then sequenced.

Sorting recovered naive CD8 T cells on a CD8+CD4-CCR7+CD45RA+ profile. This clonotype was picked up one time. Its specificity is not known. The junction shows a germline mismatch at one end, possibly a read error. Findings and limits, study-wide: Highly expanded clone sizes could be underestimated through barcode sharing by identical TCR molecules. Beyond 20 RNA copies, clones held over 99% of effector molecules, compared with under 1% in naive cells.

TCRdb fed the PCR reads into MiXCR, producing one record per CDR3 protein. The sample consists of 90,000 or so distinct CDR3 sequences, approximately 25% of them appearing once. CDR3 length equals 14 residues. The receptor comes from a human donor in good health. Some libraries in this study had Jurkat cell RNA spiked in. The V and J genes are TRBV5-3 and TRBJ1-1, with D possibly being TRBD1 (5 bases). TRBV5-3 is noted as an ORF with a role that remains uncertain. Sequenced sample: naive CD8+ T cells from blood, with Jurkat cell RNA spiked in. Subset described: FACS-sorted CD8+CD4-CCR7+CD45RA+ naive T cells. The CDR3 loop reads CASSLRGLSAEAFF. The CDR3 nucleotides read TGTGCCAGCAGCTTGCGGGGGTTGAGCGCTGAAGCTTTCTTT.